This paragraph covers one TCR beta chain sequence. The repertoire was sequenced with immunoSEQ multiplex PCR; TCRdb's copy has only in-frame clones and lacks some. The profile shows roughly 45,000 clones, roughly nine tenths of them singletons. The entry originates in a study of PD-L1 blockade in urothelial cancer. Germline V lookup: CDR1 KGHSH, CDR2 LQKENI. Between the trimmed V and J ends, which lost 2 bases and 5 bases, there was a span of 7 bases. The CDR3 length is 13 residues. This receptor was obtained from a man in his fifties or sixties with urothelial cancer. The chain is built from TRBV18 and TRBJ1-3; D is ambiguous. This specimen consisted of PBMCs, obtained around atezolizumab (anti-PD-L1) treatment. CDR3 nucleotide sequence: TGTGCCAGCTCACCATCGAGCCGAAACACCATATATTTT. It encodes CASSPSSRNTIYF.